What follows are 10 T cell receptor beta chains derived from one specimen sequenced in a study of shared clonotypes between healthy human individuals. The data were produced by immunoSEQ multiplex PCR, yet TCRdb's version contains in-frame clones alone and is incomplete. Of roughly 2,300,000 clones in the sample, roughly 92% were seen once. Sequencing was performed on naive CD4+ T cells from PBMCs. Noted subset: CD45RA+ positively selected. These TCRs come from a man between 18 and 35 years old in good health. Some clones in this sample may be carry-over from other donors' samples.

The gene calls are TRBV5-3 and TRBJ2-7; D might be TRBD2 (6 bases). TRBV5-3 is an ORF; its function is uncertain. CDR3 size: 16 residues. With 0 bases removed from V and 3 bases from J, the gap between germline ends came to 16 bases. The CDR3 loop is CARSLVYGGSLYEQYF. The CDR3, as DNA: TGTGCCAGAAGCTTGGTTTACGGAGGGTCCCTCTACGAGCAGTACTTC.

J is TRBJ2-5 and V is TRBV30, with TRBD1 matching 11 bases. The V gene end was trimmed by 8 bases and the J gene end by 5 bases; junction bases not matched to a gene: 7. The CDR3 loop spans 13 amino acids. Per the germline V gene, CDR1 is GTSNPN and CDR2 is SVGIG (reference sequence). The CDR3 reads CAQRTGGLETQYF. In DNA form, the CDR3 reads TGTGCCCAACGGACAGGGGGCCTTGAGACCCAGTACTTC.

The chain has TRBV28 and TRBJ1-2; D might be TRBD1 (5 bases). Deletions cut 5 bases from V and 2 bases from J, with 9 bases between. The germline gives CDR1 MDHEN, CDR2 SYDVKM. The CDR3 sequence is 13 residues long. CDR3 amino acids: CASSATGNYGYTF. CDR3 bases: TGTGCCAGCAGTGCAACAGGAAACTATGGCTACACCTTC.

The chain joins TRBV2 to TRBJ2-2, with 9 bases fitting TRBD1. The CDR3 is 15 residues long. Looked up from germline, CDR1 is SNHLY and CDR2 is FYNNEI. Trimming took 4 bases from V and 3 from J; bases not matched to a gene: 3. CDR3 in DNA: TGTGCCAGCAGTGGAACAGGGGGCGACACCGGGGAGCTGTTTTTT. Protein sequence: CASSGTGGDTGELFF.

About this clone itself: The sample has other DNA sequences that encode this CDR3 too. The CDR3 protein is CASSLNRGNTIYF. CDR3 DNA sequence: TGCGCCAGCAGCTTGAATAGGGGAAACACCATATATTTT. The genes are TRBV5-1 and TRBJ1-3; no definite D call. Germline V CDR1 and CDR2: SGHRS, YFSETQ. The CDR3 sequence is 13 residues long. Trimming cost V 1 base and J 4 bases, with 6 bases left between them.

V is TRBV7-9 and J is TRBJ1-5; 7 bases match TRBD1. CDR3 length: 14 residues. Germline trimming cut 2 bases from V and 5 bases from J; bases unmatched to any gene: 3. CDR1 is SEHNR, CDR2 FQNEAQ, per germline (reference sequence). CDR3 protein: CASSLRDSHQPQHF. The CDR3 region has the DNA TGTGCCAGCAGCTTAAGGGACAGCCATCAGCCCCAGCATTTT. The whole variable domain, filled in from reference TRBV7-9 and TRBJ1-5, reads DTGVSQNPRHKITKRGQNVTFRCDPISEHNRLYWYRQTLGQGPEFLTYFQNEAQLEKSRLLSDRFSAERPKGSFSTLEIQRTEQGDSAMYLCASSLRDSHQPQHFGDGTRLSIL.

The J gene is TRBJ1-2, the V gene TRBV11-1; D may be TRBD1 (5 bases). The germline gives CDR1 SGHAT, CDR2 FQDESV (reference sequence). Trimming cost V 3 bases and J 4 bases, with 9 bases left between them. The CDR3 loop spans 13 amino acids. The CDR3 DNA follows: TGTGCCAGCAGCTTCTCCGGGGGCTATGGCTACACCTTC. Its protein is CASSFSGGYGYTF.

This clone has only one observation. The chain links TRBV29-1 to TRBJ2-1; 11 nucleotides line up with TRBD2. The length of the CDR3 is 17 residues. V was clipped by 8 bases and J by 4 bases; unmatched bases: 16. Germline CDR1 reads SQVTM; CDR2 reads ANQGSEA. Here the CDR3 DNA reads TGCAGCCTCAGTCTTGTAGGTACTAGCGGGGGATACAATGAGCAGTTCTTC. Residues: CSLSLVGTSGGYNEQFF.

The rearrangement uses TRBV9 and TRBJ2-5; 7 bases are a match to TRBD2. V shed 4 bases, J shed 5 bases, and the junction held 8 bases outside the gene matches. Per the germline V gene, CDR1 is SGDLS and CDR2 is YYNGEE. The CDR3 totals 14 residues. CDR3 sequence: CASSPALAAETQYF. CDR3 DNA sequence: TGTGCCAGCAGCCCCGCCCTAGCGGCGGAGACCCAGTACTTC.

Concerning this clone: Other DNA sequences from this sample encode an identical CDR3 as well. V gene TRBV5-4 combines with J gene TRBJ2-7; D may be TRBD1 (6 bases). V was shortened by 1 base and J by 3 bases, with 8 bases between the two germline ends. Germline lookup yields CDR1 SGHNT and CDR2 YYREEE (reference sequence). This CDR3 is 13 amino acids long. DNA of the CDR3: TGTGCCAGCAGCTTGCAACAGGGCTACGAGCAGTACTTC. Amino acid sequence: CASSLQQGYEQYF. Full variable domain (missing parts from reference TRBV5-4 and TRBJ2-7): ETGVTQSPTHLIKTRGQQVTLRCSSQSGHNTVSWYQQALGQGPQFIFQYYREEENGRGNFPPRFSGLQFPNYSSELNVNALELDDSALYLCASSLQQGYEQYFGPGTRLTVT.